Reported below is one T cell receptor beta chain. Its antigen is not yet known. Within one base of it there is no much larger clone, and no base qualities were kept. Sequencer: Illumina NovaSeq 6000. cDNA libraries for TCRalpha and TCRbeta were prepared by 5'RACE using constant-segment primers, with sample barcodes and unique molecular identifiers added. Trizol reagent was used to extract RNA from every sample. Amplification of the libraries took two PCR steps, and the second step added a second sample barcode plus Illumina TruSeq adapters. Libraries were sequenced on an Illumina NovaSeq with 2 x 150 bp paired-end reads. The paper's processing steps were these. Reads were demultiplexed and collapsed into UMI-guided consensus sequences with migec v1.2.7. Using mixcr v2.1.11, UMI consensuses were aligned to TRA and TRB V and J templates and then assembled into clonotypes. A clonotype was counted as expanded or contracted only if both edgeR and NoisET called the change significant, with noise models trained on biological replicates. For edgeR calls, the thresholds were a false discovery rate-adjusted p below 0.01 and a log2 fold-change of 1. As an exploratory analysis of dynamics, max-normalized trajectories of the 1000 most abundant clonotypes were examined by PCA with hierarchical clustering. Separately sequenced CD4+ and CD8+ repertoires were used to assign a CD4 or CD8 phenotype to each responding clone. TCRdb applied fastp at Q25 and MiXCR to the public reads, then kept only in-frame beta chains. Entries that share a CDR3 protein sequence are merged under the most common genes and DNA. These V and J calls are TCRdb output, not the study's own analysis. The sample table shows more than 100,000 distinct CDR3 sequences, and about 5.9% are seen once. Together, the top ten hold over 2% of the sample.

The CDR3 goes from the cysteine to the phenylalanine over 15 residues. The sequence is cut down to CDR3 DNA, 45 bases in frame from base 1. Cut back by 0 bases and 0 bases, the V and J ends lie 9 bases apart. CDR1 and CDR2 are read off the germline V gene (reference sequence) as DFQATT and SNEGSKA. This specimen belongs to a study of T-cell memory formation after mild COVID-19 (dated by TCRdb to about 2021). With respect to the entire study: TCR sequence clusters from the two donors were largely donor specific. The cohort was made up of two young adult volunteers, one female and one male, who were previously healthy. Longitudinal TCRalpha and TCRbeta repertoire sequencing tracked T-cell clones expanding and contracting after mild COVID-19 in two donors.

Ficoll-Paque density gradient centrifugation was the method used to isolate PBMCs. The paper's findings and limits, for the study overall: Some responding clones were detected in pre-infection memory, suggesting pre-existing cross-reactive memory T cells joined the SARS-CoV-2 response. The study included only two mild cases, and larger cohorts that include severe cases with pre-infection samples were judged to be necessary. Contracting CD4+ clones turned up mainly in the CM and EM memory subsets, whereas EMRA was where CD8+ clones were enriched. Clones contracting from day 15 to 85 had balanced CD4/CD8 phenotypes, while a second wave expanding from day 15 to 37 was biased towards CD4+. The second-wave clones that peaked on day 37 were not confirmed to be SARS-CoV-2 specific.

This receptor chain uses TRBV20-1 and TRBJ1-3, with no D gene named confidently. The receptor's source is an adult woman who had mild COVID-19 (a few samples of this study predate the infection). The sample titles of this study are shuffled in the database, so cell type and time point are left out; the donor was told from shared clones. What was sequenced was PBMCs or a T cell subset sorted from them (not recorded which). The CDR3 amino acid sequence is: CSARDGSHSGNTIYF. The nucleotide sequence is given as TGCAGTGCTAGAGACGGATCTCACTCTGGAAACACCATATATTTT.